This T cell receptor (beta chain) was captured in a study of PD-1 blockade in mismatch repair-deficient tumors. At the level of the study: Enrolled about 2012-2016, patients had progressing, pretreated mismatch repair-deficient cancers of 12 types. Overall study results and limits: Tumor-resident clones, often absent from pretreatment blood, expanded after pembrolizumab and then contracted.

The CDR3 has 16 residues. The germline CDR1 and CDR2 sequences are SGHAT and FQNNGV. Trimming at V came to 0 bases and at J to 3 bases, leaving 6 bases not matched to a gene. Mismatch repair deficiency was confirmed in all patients, by PCR or immunohistochemistry. A few pembrolizumab responders had their TCRs sequenced. Clones were read by immunoSEQ multiplex PCR, and TCRdb kept only the in-frame ones, dropping some. Counted here are roughly 79,000 clones, approximately 80% occurring once; the ten biggest clones make up approximately 5.1%. Points on this clone: Its antigen is unidentified.

This clonotype was sampled from an adult with mismatch repair-deficient cancer. The chain recombines TRBV11-2 with TRBJ1-2; 8 bases align to TRBD1. The sample was peripheral blood, taken 44 weeks after starting pembrolizumab. CDR3 region: CASSLEFRGQDYGYTF. The DNA of the CDR3 is TGTGCCAGCAGCTTAGAGTTCAGGGGGCAAGACTATGGCTACACCTTC.